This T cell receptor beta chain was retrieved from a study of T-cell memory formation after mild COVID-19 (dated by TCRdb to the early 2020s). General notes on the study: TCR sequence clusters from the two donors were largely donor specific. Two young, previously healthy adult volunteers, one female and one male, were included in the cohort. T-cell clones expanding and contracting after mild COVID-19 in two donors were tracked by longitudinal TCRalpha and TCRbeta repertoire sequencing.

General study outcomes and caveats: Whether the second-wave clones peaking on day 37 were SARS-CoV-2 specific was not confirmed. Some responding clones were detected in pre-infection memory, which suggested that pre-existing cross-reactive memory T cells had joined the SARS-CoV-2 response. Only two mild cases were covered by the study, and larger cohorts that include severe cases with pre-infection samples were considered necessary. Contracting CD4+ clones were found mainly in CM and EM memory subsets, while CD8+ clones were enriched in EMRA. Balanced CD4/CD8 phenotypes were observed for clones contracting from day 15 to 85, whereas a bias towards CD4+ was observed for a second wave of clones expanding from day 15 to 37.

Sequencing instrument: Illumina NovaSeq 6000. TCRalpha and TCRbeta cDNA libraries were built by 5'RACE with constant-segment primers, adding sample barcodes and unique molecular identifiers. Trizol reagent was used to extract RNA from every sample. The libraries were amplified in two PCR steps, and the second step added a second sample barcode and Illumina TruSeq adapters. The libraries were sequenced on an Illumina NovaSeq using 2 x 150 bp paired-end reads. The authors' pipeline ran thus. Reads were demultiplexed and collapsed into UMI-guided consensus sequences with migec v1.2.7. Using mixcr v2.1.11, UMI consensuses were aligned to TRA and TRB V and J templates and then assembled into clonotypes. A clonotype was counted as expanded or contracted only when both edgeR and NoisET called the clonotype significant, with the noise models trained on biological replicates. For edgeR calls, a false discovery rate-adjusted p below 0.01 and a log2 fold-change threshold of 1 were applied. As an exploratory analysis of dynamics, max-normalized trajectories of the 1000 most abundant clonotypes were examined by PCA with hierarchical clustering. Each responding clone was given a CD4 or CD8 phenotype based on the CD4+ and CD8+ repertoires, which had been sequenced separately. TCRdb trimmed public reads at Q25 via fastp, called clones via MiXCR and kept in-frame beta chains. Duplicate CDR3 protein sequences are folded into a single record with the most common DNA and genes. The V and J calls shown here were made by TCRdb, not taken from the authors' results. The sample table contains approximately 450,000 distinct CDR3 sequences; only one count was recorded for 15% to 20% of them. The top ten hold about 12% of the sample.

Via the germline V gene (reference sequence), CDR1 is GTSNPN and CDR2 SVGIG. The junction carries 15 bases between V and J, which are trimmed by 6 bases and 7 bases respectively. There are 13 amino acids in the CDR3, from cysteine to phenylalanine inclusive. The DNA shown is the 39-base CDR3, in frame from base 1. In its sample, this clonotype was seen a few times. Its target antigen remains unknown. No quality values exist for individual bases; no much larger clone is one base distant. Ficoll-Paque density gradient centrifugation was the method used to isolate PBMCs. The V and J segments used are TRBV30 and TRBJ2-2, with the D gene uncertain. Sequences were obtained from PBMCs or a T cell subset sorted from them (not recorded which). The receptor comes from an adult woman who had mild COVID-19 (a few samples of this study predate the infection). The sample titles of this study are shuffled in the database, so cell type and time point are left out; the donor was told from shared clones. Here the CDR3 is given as CACPSRVSGELFF. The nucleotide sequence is TGTGCCTGCCCCAGTAGGGTTAGCGGGGAGCTGTTTTTT. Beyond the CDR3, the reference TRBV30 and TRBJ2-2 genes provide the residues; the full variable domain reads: SQTIHQWPATLVQPVGSPLSLECTVEGTSNPNLYWYRQAAGRGLQLLFYSVGIGQISSEVPQNLSASRPQDRQFILSSKKLLLSDSGFYLCACPSRVSGELFFGEGSRLTVL.